This paragraph reports one T cell receptor (beta chain). Its antigen is unknown. These data are taken from a study of human CD8 memory T cell subsets (dated by TCRdb to the early 2020s). The study in broad terms: TCRbeta repertoires of stem-like (TSTEM), progenitor exhausted-like (TPEX) and effector memory CD8+ T cell subsets were compared to assess their clonal relationships. TCRbeta repertoires were obtained from roughly six donors, each contributing TSTEM, TPEX and effector memory subsets.

The investigation overall reported the following: Based on Chao1 estimates, TSTEM subsets appeared to have greater repertoire diversity than TPEX subsets, which may reflect a broader range of specificities. Only TCRbeta chains were sequenced, and the repertoire comparisons were based on roughly six donors and tested using paired t-tests with Bonferroni correction. Although both stem-like subsets shared clonotypes with effector memory cells, the overlap between TSTEM and TPEX repertoires was minimal, suggesting distinct antigen spectra for the TSTEM and TPEX subsets. TSTEM and TPEX subsets showed similarly high normalized Shannon-Wiener diversity, whereas effector memory subsets were comparatively less diverse.

Sequencing used a NextSeq 550. A Human TCR Profiling Kit was used to prepare UMI-labeled 5' RACE TCRbeta libraries. Every TCRbeta library was prepared in parallel, with the same number of PCR cycles used for all of the libraries. The study's own analysis went as follows. The number of functional CDR3beta clonotypes in each TCRbeta library ranged from roughly 2,800 to 20,000. MIGEC 1.2.9 was used for UMI extraction and consensus assembly, with a minimum of three reads required per UMI. In-frame CDR3beta repertoires were extracted with MiXCR 3.0.3. Diversity metrics were computed in VDJtools 1.2.1 after downsampling each sample to 42,000 randomly selected UMIs. For the top 3,000 clones of each sample pair, the repertoire overlap metrics D, R and F2 were calculated in VDJtools. Reprocessed by TCRdb, the reads give a single entry per CDR3 protein sequence, without DNA. The V and J calls shown here were made by TCRdb, not taken from the authors' results. This sample's table has entries for some 17,000 distinct CDR3 sequences. Approximately 5.5% of the sample comes from the top ten.

CCR7+ PD-1- TIGIT- cells were defined as stem-like memory CD8+ T cells (TSTEM). Density gradient separation was used to isolate peripheral blood mononuclear cells from buffy coats of healthy donors. The study enriched total CD8+ T cells through negative magnetic separation using EasySep or MojoSort CD8+ T cell isolation kits. For each subset, total RNA was extracted using an RNeasy Mini Kit from duplicate vials of about 160,000 sorted CD8+ T cells. PBMCs were used either fresh or after being cryopreserved in fetal bovine serum containing approximately 10% DMSO. Fluorescence-activated cell sorting on a FACSAria III was used to sort the CD8+ T cell subsets to purity. Based on the germline V gene, the CDR1 and CDR2 sequences are LGHNA and YSLEER. The CDR3 has 12 amino acids, counting the end cysteine and phenylalanine. DNA is not recorded here.

The chain was built from TRBV4-3 and TRBJ2-1; TCRdb selects TRBD2, and the lack of DNA leaves this call unchecked. The source material was CD8+ stem-like memory T cells (TSCM and TCM) sorted from PBMCs. What this sample's cell subset or site label stands for: stem-like memory CD8 T cells (TSTEM), CCR7+ PD-1- TIGIT-. The clonotype originates from a human donor in good health. The CDR3 region reads CASSPDWNEQFF.